The subject of this entry is one TCR beta chain. Antigen: not known. One end of the junction fails to match germline, which may point to a read error. Libraries were prepared by immunoSEQ multiplex PCR; TCRdb keeps only in-frame clonotypes and omits some of them. The table lists some 45,000 clones, approximately 80% of them singletons. CDR3 size: 15 residues. Germline loops: CDR1 MNHEY, CDR2 SVGAGI. This sample is drawn from a study of a mutant IDH1 vaccine in newly diagnosed glioma. Looking at the study overall: Initiation of the vaccine course occurred 4-6 weeks after radiotherapy alone, or alongside temozolomide cycles. At week 35 came visit V12, and visit V13 followed at week 47.

The time point is: week 35, safety follow-up. Vaccinated patients received 300 ug of mutant IDH1 20-mer peptide per dose, with topical imiquimod. Patients received eight vaccinations in weeks 1, 3, 5, 7, 11, 15, 19, 23. New WHO grade 3 or 4 astrocytomas that were IDH1-mutant and ATRX-lost occurred in the donors. Material: PBMCs, obtained from a glioma patient whose treatment included an IDH1 peptide vaccine. The TCR was taken from a woman in her fifties or sixties with glioma. J is TRBJ1-2 and V is TRBV6-5; a weak D match, TRBD1 (6 bases). The CDR3 loop is CASTYSPGGYYGYTF. The CDR3 coding sequence is TGTGCCAGCACTTACTCCCCCGGGGGCTACTATGGCTACACCTTC.